What follows describes a single T cell receptor beta chain. The V gene's germline CDR1 is SEHNR and CDR2 FQNEAQ (reference sequence). CDR3 length equals 15 residues. V was clipped by 1 base and J by 1 base; unmatched bases: 1. Data came from immunoSEQ multiplex PCR; TCRdb stores just in-frame clones and leaves some out. The sample carries more than 150,000 clones, about 90% recorded once. This record belongs to a study of blood T cell repertoires in COVID-19. Study details: Researchers got acute and convalescent COVID-19 samples from the United States, Italy and Spain. Nucleic acid was either cDNA or gDNA, and it came from T cells, B-cell-depleted T cells, or PBMCs.

The receptor comes from a woman aged 45-65 years who had recovered from COVID-19. The chain recombines TRBV7-9 with TRBJ1-2; 9 bases are a match to TRBD1. The sequenced material came from PBMCs or T cells enriched from blood (not recorded which). The CDR3 nucleotides read TGTGCCAGCAGCTTAGGACAGGGGGTTAACTATGGCTACACCTTC. Translating gives CASSLGQGVNYGYTF. Using reference TRBV7-9 and TRBJ1-2 for the parts outside the CDR3, the full variable domain is DTGVSQNPRHKITKRGQNVTFRCDPISEHNRLYWYRQTLGQGPEFLTYFQNEAQLEKSRLLSDRFSAERPKGSFSTLEIQRTEQGDSAMYLCASSLGQGVNYGYTFGSGTRLTVV.